A selection of T cell receptor beta chains follows, all from one sample in a study of blood T cells in healthy people across ages. TCRdb fed the 5' RACE reads into MiXCR, producing one record per CDR3 protein. The table lists around 900,000 distinct CDR3 sequences, 25% to 30% of them singletons. Sequenced sample: blood. All receptors come from a woman at least 80 years old in good health. Both conserved end residues are part of each CDR3. The D gene is left open where the match is weak. Some rows have no size entry. The others give once, few or many, or a class for an expanded clone.

v_call	d_call	j_call	clone_size	cdr3_nt	cdr3_aa
TRBV7-2	.	TRBJ2-3	many	TGTGCCAGCAGCCCCCCCCCGCTACTAGGGGCGCAGTATTTT	CASSPPPLLGAQYF
TRBV12-3/TRBV12-4	.	TRBJ2-3	.	TGTGCCAGCAGTTTAACAGCAGTGGGTGCAGATACGCAGTATTTT	CASSLTAVGADTQYF
TRBV19	.	TRBJ2-4	many	TGTGCCAGTAGTATAACGTCGGGGAACATTCAGTACTTC	CASSITSGNIQYF
TRBV11-2	.	TRBJ2-2	.	TGTGCCAGCAGCTTAGCATCAGGGTTCGCCGGGGAGCTGTTTTTT	CASSLASGFAGELFF
TRBV14	TRBD1	TRBJ1-6	.	TGTGCCAGCAGCAACACAGGGGTGACACCCCTCCACTTT	CASSNTGVTPLHF
TRBV25-1	.	TRBJ2-2	.	TGTGCCAGCAGTGGCAGGCTACACGGGGAGCTGTTTTTT	CASSGRLHGELFF
TRBV7-2	.	TRBJ1-5	many	TGTGCCAGCAGCTTAGAGCCCGGGACTCAGCCCCAGCATTTT	CASSLEPGTQPQHF
TRBV7-2	TRBD2	TRBJ2-3	.	TGTGCCAGCAGCCGATTTAGCGGGAGCACAGATACGCAGTATTTT	CASSRFSGSTDTQYF
TRBV6-1	.	TRBJ1-4	.	TGTGCCAGCAAACAGGGTTGGGAAAAACTGTTTTTT	CASKQGWEKLFF
TRBV5-1	.	TRBJ1-3	.	TGCGCCAGCAGCCCTTTTGGAGACTCTGGAAACACCATATATTTT	CASSPFGDSGNTIYF
TRBV20-1	TRBD2	TRBJ2-1	.	TGCAGTGCTTGGACTAGCGGAGGTAATGAGCAGTTCTTC	CSAWTSGGNEQFF
TRBV2	.	TRBJ2-6	.	TGTGCCAGCAAGATGGGGTCTGGAGCTGGGGCCAACGTCCTGACTTTC	CASKMGSGAGANVLTF
TRBV11-2	.	TRBJ1-2	.	TGTGCCAGCAGCCCCTCTGGGGATGGGGACTATGGCTACACCTTC	CASSPSGDGDYGYTF
TRBV20-1	TRBD1	TRBJ2-7	.	TGCAGTGCTATTCGCGTTGGGACAGCGACCTACGAGCAGTACTTC	CSAIRVGTATYEQYF
TRBV12-3/TRBV12-4	.	TRBJ2-5	.	TGTGCCAGCAGTTCAGGGAAGACCCAGTACTTC	CASSSGKTQYF
TRBV29-1	TRBD1	TRBJ1-2	many	TGCAGCGTTCGACAGGGACCTGGCTACACCTTC	CSVRQGPGYTF
TRBV20-1	TRBD2	TRBJ2-7	many	TGCAGTGCTAGAGATTCCGGGACTATCGCCTACGAGCAGTACTTC	CSARDSGTIAYEQYF
TRBV28	TRBD2	TRBJ2-7	.	TGTGCCAGCAGTTCTGTAACTAGCGGGAGGAGGTACGAGCAGTACTTC	CASSSVTSGRRYEQYF
TRBV28	TRBD2	TRBJ2-1	.	TGTGCCAGCAGTTTGGGGGGGTTGGGTGAGCGGTTCTTC	CASSLGGLGERFF
TRBV5-4	.	TRBJ1-4	.	TGTGCCAGCAGCTTAGCATCAACGGGGGAAAAACTGTTTTTT	CASSLASTGEKLFF
TRBV20-1	TRBD2	TRBJ2-3	many	TGCAGTGCTCCTGTAGCGGGGGGCCCAGATACGCAGTATTTT	CSAPVAGGPDTQYF
TRBV5-1	TRBD1	TRBJ2-6	.	TGCGCCAGCAGACTTCGGACAGGGACCGGCTCTGGGACCAACGTCCTGACTTTC	CASRLRTGTGSGTNVLTF
TRBV2	.	TRBJ1-6	few	TGTGCCAGCAGAATTTCGGGTGACAATTCACCCCTCCACTTT	CASRISGDNSPLHF
TRBV10-3	.	TRBJ2-5	many	TGTGCCATCAGTGAAGGGGGAAACCAAGAGACCCAGTACTTC	CAISEGGNQETQYF
TRBV19	TRBD2	TRBJ2-1	.	TGTGCCAGTAGTAAGGAGTTTGCGGGGGTGTCCTACAATGAGCAGTTCTTC	CASSKEFAGVSYNEQFF
TRBV10-3	.	TRBJ1-5	many	TGTGCCATCAGTGAGTCGGGGGGGCGCGGCAATCAGCCCCAGCATTTT	CAISESGGRGNQPQHF
TRBV5-6	TRBD2	TRBJ2-5	few	TGTGCCAGCAGGGGACTAGCGGGGGGGGAGGAGACCCAGTACTTC	CASRGLAGGEETQYF
TRBV6-1	.	TRBJ2-3	many	TGTGCCAGCAAGCGTTTGTGGGACACAGATACGCAGTATTTT	CASKRLWDTDTQYF
TRBV7-9	TRBD1	TRBJ1-6	.	TGTGCCAGCAGCTGCGCGGGGACAGGGGAATCACCCCTCCACTTT	CASSCAGTGESPLHF
TRBV12-3/TRBV12-4	.	TRBJ2-7	.	TGTGCCAGCAGTTTGACAACAGCAAGATTCTACGAGCAGTACTTC	CASSLTTARFYEQYF
TRBV11-2	.	TRBJ1-2	many	TGTGCCAGCAGACGGATCGGGGGAGGAGGTGGCTACACCTTC	CASRRIGGGGGYTF
TRBV6-6	TRBD1	TRBJ1-2	.	TGTGCCAGCAGTCCGACAGGGTCGGAAGGCTACACCTTC	CASSPTGSEGYTF
TRBV7-2	TRBD2	TRBJ2-1	many	TGTGCCAGCAGCTTAGGGGGACTAGCGGACCCTAGGGGGAATGAGCAGTTCTTC	CASSLGGLADPRGNEQFF
TRBV20-1	TRBD1	TRBJ2-7	.	TGCAGTGCCGAGGGACAGGGGGCGAGTAATGAGCAGTACTTC	CSAEGQGASNEQYF
TRBV5-8	.	TRBJ2-3	.	TGTGCCAGCAGCTTGTTCGGGGGCGCAGATACGCAGTATTTT	CASSLFGGADTQYF
TRBV27	.	TRBJ2-5	many	TGTGCCAGCAGTTTGGAGTTCAGGGGCTCAGAGACCCAGTACTTC	CASSLEFRGSETQYF
TRBV19	TRBD1	TRBJ2-1	.	TGTGCCAGTAGTATAACAGGGGTAGGGAGTGAGCAGTTCTTC	CASSITGVGSEQFF
TRBV24-1	.	TRBJ2-1	many	TGTGCCACCAGTGACCCTACAGTTGTGGTCGGCAATGAGCAGTTCTTC	CATSDPTVVVGNEQFF
TRBV20-1	.	TRBJ2-2	.	TGCAGTGCTAGAGATGTACAAGCGAACACCGGGGAGCTGTTTTTT	CSARDVQANTGELFF
TRBV5-6	TRBD2	TRBJ2-3	once	TGTGCCAGCAGCTTGAATCAAGGGCTAGCGGGTCAAGTTTTCCCGGATACGCAGTATTTT	CASSLNQGLAGQVFPDTQYF
TRBV6-6	TRBD2	TRBJ2-5	many	TGTGCCAGCAGTTACTGGACTAGCGGGGGGGCAGAGACCCAGTACTTC	CASSYWTSGGAETQYF
TRBV20-1	.	TRBJ2-1	.	TGCAGTGCTAGTCCCCGCTATGAGCAGTTCTTC	CSASPRYEQFF
TRBV6-2/TRBV6-3	.	TRBJ1-6	.	TGTGCCAGCAGTGGAGCTAATTCACCCCTCCACTTT	CASSGANSPLHF
TRBV27	.	TRBJ2-6	many	TGTGCCAGCAGACCCTTGGGTGGCCCCTCTGGGGCCAACGTCCTGACTTTC	CASRPLGGPSGANVLTF
TRBV6-2/TRBV6-3	TRBD1	TRBJ1-5	few	TGTGCCAGCAAAGAAGCCGGGACAGGGAAAAGGAATCAGCCACAGCATTTT	CASKEAGTGKRNQPQHF
TRBV7-9	.	TRBJ1-1	many	TGTGCCAGCAGCTCGCTTATGGGCACTGAAGCTTTCTTT	CASSSLMGTEAFF
TRBV12-3/TRBV12-4	.	TRBJ1-2	many	TGTGCCAGCAGTTTAGGGCCGAGGGATGGCTACACCTTC	CASSLGPRDGYTF
TRBV28	.	TRBJ1-2	once	TGTGCCAGCAGTTCTGGATCTACCCCCCACTATGGCTACACCTTC	CASSSGSTPHYGYTF
TRBV5-1	TRBD2	TRBJ2-3	.	TGCGCCAGCAGCACCGGGAGAGCGGGGGGGGCAGATACGCAGTATTTT	CASSTGRAGGADTQYF
TRBV9	.	TRBJ2-1	.	TGTGCCAGCAGCGTAGGGGTGGGGGAACAGTTCTTC	CASSVGVGEQFF
TRBV27	.	TRBJ1-5	many	TGTGCCAGCAAGTCAGCTGGGAGTGGCAATCAGCCCCAGCATTTT	CASKSAGSGNQPQHF
TRBV12-3/TRBV12-4	.	TRBJ2-1	few	TGTGCCAGCACCCATGACAGGGTCGGGGGTAATGAGCAGTTCTTC	CASTHDRVGGNEQFF
TRBV7-2	TRBD2	TRBJ2-3	many	TGTGCCAGCAGCTTAACCCAGCGGGGGGGCCGGACAGATACGCAGTATTTT	CASSLTQRGGRTDTQYF
TRBV20-1	.	TRBJ1-6	.	TGCAGTGCTTTCCGGGCTAGGGATTCACCCCTCCACTTT	CSAFRARDSPLHF
TRBV5-1	TRBD1	TRBJ1-1	few	TGCGCCAGCAGTCGTCCGGGACAGGGGATGAACACTGAAGCTTTCTTT	CASSRPGQGMNTEAFF
TRBV3-1	.	TRBJ2-3	few	TGTGCCAGCAGCCGGGGGATCCTTGGTGGGGGGTCGGGAGATACGCAGTATTTT	CASSRGILGGGSGDTQYF
TRBV7-2	TRBD2	TRBJ2-2	.	TGTGCCAGCAGCTTAAGCGGGGGGCCTATCACCGGGGAGCTGTTTTTT	CASSLSGGPITGELFF
TRBV29-1	TRBD1	TRBJ1-1	.	TGCAGCGCCGAGAGACGGACAGGCCCAACAAACACTGAAGCTTTCTTT	CSAERRTGPTNTEAFF